A single sample is the source of the 5 T cell receptor beta chains below, sequenced in a study of cytomegalovirus exposure and HLA in healthy donors. In the PCR, 60 Vbeta and 13 Jbeta primers were used. Data came from immunoSEQ multiplex PCR; TCRdb stores just in-frame clones and leaves some out. The sample holds about 110,000 clones, over 75% seen once. Sequenced input: PBMCs. These TCRs come from a woman in her 30s in good health and CMV-seropositive.

The gene calls are TRBV18 and TRBJ1-2; D gene unclear. The V gene's germline CDR1 is KGHSH and CDR2 LQKENI. V gave up 2 bases and J gave up 3 bases, with 16 bases separating them. CDR3 length: 16 amino acids. This CDR3 is CASSPSSGVSYYGYTF. The CDR3 nucleotides are TGTGCCAGCTCACCATCGTCGGGAGTATCCTACTATGGCTACACCTTC.

This clone was counted between two and nine times. The V gene is TRBV2, the J gene TRBJ2-7; 12 bases line up with TRBD2. Germline assignment: CDR1 SNHLY and CDR2 FYNNEI. The CDR3 length is 14 residues. Trimming cost V 5 bases and J 10 bases; bases outside gene matches: 9. The CDR3 region is CASSYGTSGQTQYF. In nucleotides, the CDR3 is TGTGCCAGCAGTTACGGGACTAGCGGGCAGACTCAGTACTTC.

Note on this clone: One end of the junction varies from germline; a read error may be responsible. This sample also contains other DNA sequences that code for the same CDR3. The chain has TRBV7-3 and TRBJ1-6; TRBD1 matches at 7 bases. Germline V gives CDR1 SGHTA, CDR2 FQGTGA. This CDR3 comprises 17 residues. CDR3 sequence reads: CASTRKTDTGENSPLHF. The CDR3 DNA reads as TGTGCCAGCACCCGAAAAACCGACACAGGGGAAAATTCCCCCCTCCACTTT.

The V call is TRBV6-5, the J call TRBJ2-3; unclear D gene. V lost 0 bases, J lost 4 bases, and 11 bases lay in between. The germline CDR1 and CDR2 sequences are MNHEY and SVGAGI. The length of the CDR3 is 15 residues. CDR3 amino acids: CASSYSSPFPDTQYF. The CDR3 coding sequence is TGTGCCAGCAGTTACTCGAGCCCATTCCCAGATACGCAGTATTTT.

This chain uses TRBV5-1 with TRBJ2-5; 9 bases agree with TRBD2. V was pared by 7 bases and J by 3 bases, with 7 bases of the junction left unmatched. The CDR3 has 14 residues. CDR1 is SGHRS and CDR2 is YFSETQ in the germline V gene. This CDR3 reads CASGEVAGEETQYF. As DNA, the CDR3 is TGCGCCAGCGGGGAAGTAGCGGGGGAAGAGACCCAGTACTTC.